A single T cell receptor beta chain is shown here with its context. No antigen is known for it. Germline is not matched at one junction end, which may reflect a read error. The CDR3 consists of 16 residues. Looked up from germline, CDR1 is SGDLS and CDR2 is YYNGEE. Sequencing was performed with immunoSEQ multiplex PCR; in TCRdb, only in-frame clones are kept and a portion is missing. The sample includes roughly 55,000 clones, roughly 78% seen only once; the top ten take just under 2%. This sample stems from a study of vaccination effects on CD4 cells after COVID-19. Pools of viral peptides were used by the ViraFEST assay to expand antigen-specific CD4+ T cells ahead of sequencing. Following culture for 9 to 11 days, CD4+ T cells were isolated. Each participant was administered two doses of either the BNT162b2 or the mRNA-1273 vaccine.

The receptor's source is a human donor who received a COVID-19 vaccine. The chain recombines TRBV9 with TRBJ2-5, with 8 bases identical to TRBD1. This sample comprised CD4+ T cells from PBMCs cultured with HCoV-OC43 spike peptides, obtained after COVID-19 vaccination. Described subset: HCoV-OC43 spike overlapping peptide pool stimulation. DNA for the CDR3: TGTGCCAGCAGCGTAGCCACAGGGGGGTACCAAGGGACCCAGTACTTC. Protein: CASSVATGGYQGTQYF.